A single sample is the source of the 7 T cell receptor beta chains below, sequenced in a study of T cell responses to AZD1222 COVID-19 vaccine (TCRdb year 2021). Library construction relied on the immunoSEQ multiplex PCR assay. Not all clones reach the TCRdb copy of this immuneACCESS table, which keeps in-frame sequences only. Checked studies attribute under half of the gap to unresolved V genes and leave the rest unexplained. The sample table lists 100,000 to 150,000 clones, more than 80% of them with a count of one. The top ten hold around 4.4% of the sample. The time point label of this sample denotes: about 28 days (+/-7) after the second vaccine dose. The input for sequencing was peripheral blood, taken 28 days after the second AZD1222 dose. These receptors were collected from an adult who received the AZD1222 COVID-19 vaccine.

The rearrangement joins TRBV5-3 to TRBJ1-2; TRBD1 matches at 9 bases. TRBV5-3 falls under the ORF class, with uncertain function. The CDR3 is 16 residues long. J gave up 3 bases and V 8 bases, and 14 bases lay outside the gene matches. CDR3 sequence reads: CARARGQGSSDYGYTF. CDR3 coding DNA: TGTGCCAGGGCGAGAGGACAGGGGTCTAGTGACTATGGCTACACCTTC.

This clone was observed a handful of times. The genes are TRBV7-6 and TRBJ1-6; weak D call: TRBD1 (5 bases). Germline V gene data show CDR1 as SGHVS and CDR2 as FNYEAQ. V shed 5 bases and J shed 1 base, with 21 bases lying between them. The CDR3 is made up of 19 amino acids. The CDR3 DNA is TGTGCCAGCAGCCCCGGGGTGCAGGGAGGGAGTTCCTATAATTCACCCCTCCACTTT. As protein: CASSPGVQGGSSYNSPLHF.

The V and J genes are TRBV20-1 and TRBJ2-7; TRBD2 is a possible D gene (6 bases). The V end was cut by 6 bases, the J end by 7 bases, with 13 bases between. This CDR3 spans 11 amino acids. From germline, CDR1 is DFQATT and CDR2 SNEGSKA (reference sequence). The CDR3 DNA reads as TGCAGTGCGGGGACTTTTTGGGAGCAGTACTTC. Translation gives CSAGTFWEQYF.

The V call is TRBV28, the J call TRBJ1-2, with no clear D. Trimming removed 8 bases at V and 4 bases at J, with 23 bases between. The germline V gene has CDR1 MDHEN and CDR2 SYDVKM. This CDR3 region has 16 residues. The chain's CDR3 is CASGSSEGVSVYGYTF. The CDR3 coding sequence is TGTGCCAGCGGGTCCTCAGAGGGAGTTAGTGTCTATGGCTACACCTTC.

This clone appeared once. This rearrangement joins TRBV7-6 to TRBJ2-7; weak D call: TRBD1 (6 bases). Germline V CDR1 and CDR2: SGHVS, FNYEAQ. V gave up 5 bases and J gave up 5 bases, with 22 bases separating them. The CDR3 covers 16 residues. CDR3 residues: CASSPLRGNIRHEQYF. The CDR3 coding sequence is TGTGCCAGCAGCCCTTTAAGGGGGAACATAAGGCACGAGCAGTACTTC.

The gene calls are TRBV28 and TRBJ2-3; tentatively, D is TRBD2 (6 bases). The V gene lost 6 bases and the J gene lost 10 bases, with 14 bases spanning the gap. Per the germline V gene, CDR1 is MDHEN and CDR2 is SYDVKM. The CDR3 consists of 12 residues. The CDR3 here is CASSRDSRAQYF. The CDR3 DNA follows: TGTGCCAGCAGCCGGGACTCCCGTGCGCAGTATTTT.

The CDR3 DNA follows: TGTGCCAGCAACGGGACAGATGGCTACACCTTC. Amino acids: CASNGTDGYTF. The J gene is TRBJ1-2, the V gene TRBV6-4; TRBD1 matches at 7 bases. Trimming at V came to 7 bases and at J to 6 bases, leaving 2 bases not matched to a gene. CDR3 length: 11 amino acids. Germline CDR1 is MRHNA and CDR2 is SNTAGT.